These 4 T cell receptor beta chains were all obtained from the same sample, sequenced in a study of T-cell memory formation after mild COVID-19. MiXCR, applied by TCRdb to the 5' RACE reads, yields one record per CDR3 protein. The sample carries 410,000 or so distinct CDR3 sequences, 23% recorded once. Sequenced: PBMCs or a T cell subset sorted from them (not recorded which). The receptors stem from an adult woman who had mild COVID-19 (a few samples of this study predate the infection). Cell type and time point are not known.

In its sample, this clonotype was seen a few times. The chain employs TRBV5-1 and TRBJ2-1; D may be TRBD2 (5 bases). V was pared by 0 bases and J by 7 bases, with 11 bases between. CDR3 length: 14 amino acids. The germline V gene encodes CDR1 SGHRS and CDR2 YFSETQ. In DNA, the CDR3 is TGCGCCAGCAGCTTGGGCACCCCGGGGAATGAGCAGTTCTTC. Protein sequence: CASSLGTPGNEQFF. The full variable domain, rest sourced from reference TRBV5-1 and TRBJ2-1, is KAGVTQTPRYLIKTRGQQVTLSCSPISGHRSVSWYQQTPGQGLQFLFEYFSETQRNKGNFPGRFSGRQFSNSRSEMNVSTLELGDSALYLCASSLGTPGNEQFFGPGTRLTVL.

Note on this clonotype: The DNA is left out, because the CDR3 cannot be placed on it with certainty; the CDR3 is given as TCRdb lists it. This chain connects TRBV12-3 or TRBV12-4 to TRBJ1-6; TRBD1 is the table's D call, not checked against the DNA. The CDR3 spans 15 residues, counting both ends. The CDR3 is CASSFGPGENSPLHF.

In this sample, this clonotype turned up many times. The chain is built from TRBV5-6 and TRBJ2-7; TRBD1 aligns across 7 bases. The CDR3 sequence is 12 residues long. Germline V CDR1 and CDR2: SGHDT, YYEEEE. After removal of 0 bases from V and 6 bases from J, the junction contained 0 bases not matched to a gene. CDR3 in DNA: TGTGCCAGCAGCTTGGACAGGGGCGAGCAGTACTTC. Translating it yields CASSLDRGEQYF. Full variable domain (outside the CDR3, taken from reference TRBV5-6 and TRBJ2-7): DAGVTQSPTHLIKTRGQQVTLRCSPKSGHDTVSWYQQALGQGPQFIFQYYEEEERQRGNFPDRFSGHQFPNYSSELNVNALLLGDSALYLCASSLDRGEQYFGPGTRLTVT.

This clonotype showed up just a few times. The chain uses TRBV12-3 or TRBV12-4 and TRBJ1-6, with a weak D call TRBD1 (5 bases). This CDR3 is built from 13 residues. The germline V and J ends were trimmed by 10 bases and 10 bases, with 17 bases remaining between them. The CDR3 loop is CATHGGAGSPLHF. The CDR3 nucleotides read TGTGCCACCCACGGGGGTGCGGGGTCACCCCTCCACTTT.